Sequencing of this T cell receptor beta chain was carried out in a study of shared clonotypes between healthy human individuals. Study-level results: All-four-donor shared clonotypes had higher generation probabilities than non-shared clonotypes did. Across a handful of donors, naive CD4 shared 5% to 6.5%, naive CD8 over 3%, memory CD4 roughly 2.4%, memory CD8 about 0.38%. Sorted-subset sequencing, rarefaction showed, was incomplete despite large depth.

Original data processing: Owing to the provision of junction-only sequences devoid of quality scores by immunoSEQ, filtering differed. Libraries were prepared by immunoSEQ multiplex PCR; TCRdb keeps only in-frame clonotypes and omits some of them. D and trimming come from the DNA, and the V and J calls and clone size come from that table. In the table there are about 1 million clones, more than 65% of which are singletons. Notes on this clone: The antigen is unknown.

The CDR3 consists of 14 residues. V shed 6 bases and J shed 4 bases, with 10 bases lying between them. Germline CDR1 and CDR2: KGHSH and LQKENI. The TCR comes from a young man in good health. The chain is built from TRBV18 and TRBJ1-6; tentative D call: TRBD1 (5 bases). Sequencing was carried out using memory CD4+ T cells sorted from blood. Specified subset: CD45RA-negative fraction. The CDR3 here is CASSGGAYNSPLHF. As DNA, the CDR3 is TGTGCCAGCTCCGGAGGGGCATATAATTCACCCCTCCACTTT.